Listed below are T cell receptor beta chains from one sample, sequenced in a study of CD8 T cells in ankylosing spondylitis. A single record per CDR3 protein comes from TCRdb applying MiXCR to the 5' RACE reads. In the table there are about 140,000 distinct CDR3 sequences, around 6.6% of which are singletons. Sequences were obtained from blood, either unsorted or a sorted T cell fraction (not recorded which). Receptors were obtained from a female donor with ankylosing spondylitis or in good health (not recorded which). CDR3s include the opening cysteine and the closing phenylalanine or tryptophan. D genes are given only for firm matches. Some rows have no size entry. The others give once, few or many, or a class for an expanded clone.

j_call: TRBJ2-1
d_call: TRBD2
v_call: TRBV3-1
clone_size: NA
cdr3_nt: TGTGCCACCTGCCAAGAGCCCCCTTTAGCGGGGGGGCCTCGCAATGAGCAGTTCTTC
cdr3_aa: CATCQEPPLAGGPRNEQFF

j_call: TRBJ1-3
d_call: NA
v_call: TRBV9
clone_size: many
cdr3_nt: TGTGCCAGCAGCGTAGCTCCAGGGCTCGGAAACACCATATATTTT
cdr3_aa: CASSVAPGLGNTIYF

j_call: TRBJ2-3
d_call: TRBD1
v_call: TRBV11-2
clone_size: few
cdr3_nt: TGTGCCAGCAGCCCGGACAGGGTAGTAGATACGCAGTATTTT
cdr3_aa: CASSPDRVVDTQYF

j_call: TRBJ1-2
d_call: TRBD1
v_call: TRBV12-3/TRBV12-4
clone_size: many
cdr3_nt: TGTGCCAGCAGTACAGGGGGACACTATGGCTACACCTTC
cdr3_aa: CASSTGGHYGYTF

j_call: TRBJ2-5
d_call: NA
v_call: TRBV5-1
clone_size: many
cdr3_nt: TGCGCCAGCAGCTTGGGAGGTCTACAAGAGACCCAGTACTTC
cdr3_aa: CASSLGGLQETQYF

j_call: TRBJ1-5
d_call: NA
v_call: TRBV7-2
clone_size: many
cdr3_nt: TGTGCCAGCAGCGGAGGGTGGACTCAGCCCCAGCATTTT
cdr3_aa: CASSGGWTQPQHF

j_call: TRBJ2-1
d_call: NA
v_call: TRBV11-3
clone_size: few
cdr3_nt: TGTGCCAGCAGCTTAGGGGCTGGGAGCTCCTACAATGAGCAGTTCTTC
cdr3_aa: CASSLGAGSSYNEQFF

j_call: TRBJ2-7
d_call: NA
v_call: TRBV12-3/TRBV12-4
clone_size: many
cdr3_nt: TGTGCCAGCAGTTTAGCGGAACACCCCTACGAGCAGTACTTC
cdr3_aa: CASSLAEHPYEQYF

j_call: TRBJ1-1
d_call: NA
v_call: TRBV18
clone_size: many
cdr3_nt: TGTGCCAGCTCACCACCAGGAGGGGAAGCTTTCTTT
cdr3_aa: CASSPPGGEAFF

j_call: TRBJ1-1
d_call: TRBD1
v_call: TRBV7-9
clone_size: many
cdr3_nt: TGTGCCAGCAGCCTCAGGGGGACTGAAGCTTTCTTT
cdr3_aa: CASSLRGTEAFF

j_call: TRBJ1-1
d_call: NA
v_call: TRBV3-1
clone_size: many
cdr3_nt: TGTGCCAGCAGCCGGAAAGAGAACACTGAAGCTTTCTTT
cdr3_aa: CASSRKENTEAFF

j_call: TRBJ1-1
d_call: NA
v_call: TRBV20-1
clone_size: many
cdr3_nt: TGCAGTGCTAGGGCGGAGAAAGCTTTCTTT
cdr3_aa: CSARAEKAFF

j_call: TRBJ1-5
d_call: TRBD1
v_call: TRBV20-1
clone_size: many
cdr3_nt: TGCAGTGCTCAACAGGGGGACAATCAGCCCCAGCATTTT
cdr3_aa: CSAQQGDNQPQHF

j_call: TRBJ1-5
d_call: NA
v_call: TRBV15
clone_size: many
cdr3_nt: TGTGCCACCAGCAGAAAGGGTGACAGCAATCAGCCCCAGCATTTT
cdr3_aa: CATSRKGDSNQPQHF

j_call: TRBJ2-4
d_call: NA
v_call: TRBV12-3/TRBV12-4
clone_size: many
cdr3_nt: NA
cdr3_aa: CASSFLAGKNIQYF

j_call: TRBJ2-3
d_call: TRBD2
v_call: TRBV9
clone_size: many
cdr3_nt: TGTGCCAGCAGCTCGCGGACTAGCGGGGGCCGTAGCACAGATACGCAGTATTTT
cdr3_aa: CASSSRTSGGRSTDTQYF

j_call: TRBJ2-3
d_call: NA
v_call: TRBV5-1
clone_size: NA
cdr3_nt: TGCGCCAGCAGCATCCGACAGCCGTGGACAGATACGCAGTATTTT
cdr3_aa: CASSIRQPWTDTQYF

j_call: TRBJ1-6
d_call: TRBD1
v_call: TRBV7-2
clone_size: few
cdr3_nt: TGTGCCAGCAGCCCATCGACCTCTTCACAGGGGCAATCACCCCTCCACTTT
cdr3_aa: CASSPSTSSQGQSPLHF

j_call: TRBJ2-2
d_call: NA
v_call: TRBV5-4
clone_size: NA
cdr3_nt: TGTGCCAGCAGCGTGGGGCTGATCTCCGGGGAGCTGTTTTTT
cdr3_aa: CASSVGLISGELFF

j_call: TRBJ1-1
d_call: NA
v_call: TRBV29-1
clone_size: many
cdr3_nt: TGCAGCGTTGATGGGGTCTCGGCTGAAGCTTTCTTT
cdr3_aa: CSVDGVSAEAFF

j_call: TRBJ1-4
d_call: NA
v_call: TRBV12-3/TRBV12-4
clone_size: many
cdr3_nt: TGTGCCAGCGGGGATGAAAAACTGTTTTTT
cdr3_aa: CASGDEKLFF

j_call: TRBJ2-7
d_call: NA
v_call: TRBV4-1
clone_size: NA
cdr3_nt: TGCGCCAGCAGCCAAGATTTAACAGGGAAAGGAGGCGAGCAGTACTTC
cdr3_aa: CASSQDLTGKGGEQYF

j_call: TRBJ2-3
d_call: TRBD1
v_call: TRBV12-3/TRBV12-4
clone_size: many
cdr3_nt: TGTGCCAGCAGCCTGACAGGGGTTAGGGCAGATACGCAGTATTTT
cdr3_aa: CASSLTGVRADTQYF

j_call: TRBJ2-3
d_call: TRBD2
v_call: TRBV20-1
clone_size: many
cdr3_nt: TGCAGTGCTAGCCCCATCCAGCGGGGAGACACAGATACGCAGTATTTT
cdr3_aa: CSASPIQRGDTDTQYF

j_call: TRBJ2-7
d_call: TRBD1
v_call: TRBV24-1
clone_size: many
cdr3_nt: TGTGCCACCAGTGATGTCCGGGACAGGGCTGACGAGCAGTACTTC
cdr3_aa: CATSDVRDRADEQYF

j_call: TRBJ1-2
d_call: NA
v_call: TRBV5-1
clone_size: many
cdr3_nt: TGCGCCAGCAGCGTACAGGGCGGTGATGGCTACACCTTC
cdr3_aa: CASSVQGGDGYTF

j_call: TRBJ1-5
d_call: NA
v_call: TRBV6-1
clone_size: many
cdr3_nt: TGTGCCAGCAGAGCCACAGGGCCGAATCAGCCCCAGCATTTT
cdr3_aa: CASRATGPNQPQHF

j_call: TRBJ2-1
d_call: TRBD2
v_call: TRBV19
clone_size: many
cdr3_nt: TGTGCCAGTAGTATCCCGACTAGCGGGGTTAGGAATGAGCAGTTCTTC
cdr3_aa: CASSIPTSGVRNEQFF

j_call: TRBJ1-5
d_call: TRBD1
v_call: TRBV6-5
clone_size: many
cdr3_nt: TGTGCCAGCAGTTACGCCCCCGGGACAGGGGAAGATCAGCCCCAGCATTTT
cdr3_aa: CASSYAPGTGEDQPQHF

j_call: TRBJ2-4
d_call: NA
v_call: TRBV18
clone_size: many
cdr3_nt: TGTGCCAGCTCACCACAACAGAACTTAGCCAAAAACATTCAGTACTTC
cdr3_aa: CASSPQQNLAKNIQYF

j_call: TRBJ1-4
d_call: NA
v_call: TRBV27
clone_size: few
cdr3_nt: TGTGCCAGCAGTTCACTCGACAGGTCAGGAGAAAAACTGTTTTTT
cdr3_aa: CASSSLDRSGEKLFF

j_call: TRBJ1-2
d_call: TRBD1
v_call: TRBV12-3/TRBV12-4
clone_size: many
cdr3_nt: TGTGCCAGCAGTTTCGGGACAGCCAACTATGGCTACACCTTC
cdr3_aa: CASSFGTANYGYTF

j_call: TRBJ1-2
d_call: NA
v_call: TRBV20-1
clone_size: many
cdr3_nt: TGCAGTGCCCTTCCCGGACGGGGATTCGGCTATGGCTACACCTTC
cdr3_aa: CSALPGRGFGYGYTF

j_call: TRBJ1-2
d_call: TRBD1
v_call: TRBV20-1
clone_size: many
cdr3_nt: TGCAGTGCTAGAGATCCAACCCGGGCAGGGGGGATATATGGCTACACCTTC
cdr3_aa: CSARDPTRAGGIYGYTF

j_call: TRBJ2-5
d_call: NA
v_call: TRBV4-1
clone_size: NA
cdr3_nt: TGCGCCAGCAGCCAGCAAATTACAAACCAAGAGACCCAGTACTTC
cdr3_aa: CASSQQITNQETQYF

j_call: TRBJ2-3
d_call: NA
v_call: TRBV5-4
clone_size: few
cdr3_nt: TGTGCCAGCAGCCCTGGCTCTGCTAGCACAGATACGCAGTATTTT
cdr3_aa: CASSPGSASTDTQYF

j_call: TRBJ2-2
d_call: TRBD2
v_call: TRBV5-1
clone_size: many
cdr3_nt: TGCGCCAGCAGCTCGCCCACCCCGAGGCGCGGGGGGAACACCGGGGAGCTGTTTTTT
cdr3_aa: CASSSPTPRRGGNTGELFF

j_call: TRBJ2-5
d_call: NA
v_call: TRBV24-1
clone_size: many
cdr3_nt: TGTGCCACCAGTGCAAGCGAGACGGAGACCCAGTACTTC
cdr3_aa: CATSASETETQYF

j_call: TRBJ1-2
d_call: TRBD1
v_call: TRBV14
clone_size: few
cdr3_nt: TGTGCCAGCAGCCGTCGGGACAGGGCTAATGGCTACACCTTC
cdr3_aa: CASSRRDRANGYTF

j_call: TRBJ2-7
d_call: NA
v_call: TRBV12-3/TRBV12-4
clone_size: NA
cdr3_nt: TGTGCCAGCAGTTTACCAGGGGTTGTTAAGCAGTACTTC
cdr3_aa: CASSLPGVVKQYF

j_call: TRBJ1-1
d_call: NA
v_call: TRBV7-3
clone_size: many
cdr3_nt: TGTGCCAGCAGCCTCACAGTGGACACTGAAGCTTTCTTT
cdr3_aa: CASSLTVDTEAFF

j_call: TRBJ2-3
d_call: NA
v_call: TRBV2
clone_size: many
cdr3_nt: TGTGCCAGCAGCGGCGGGACAACTAGCACAGATACGCAGTATTTT
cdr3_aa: CASSGGTTSTDTQYF

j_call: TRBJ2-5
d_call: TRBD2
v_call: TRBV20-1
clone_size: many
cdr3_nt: TGCAGTGCTGGGGGGGTGGGGACGGGGCAAGAGACCCAGTACTTC
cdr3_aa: CSAGGVGTGQETQYF

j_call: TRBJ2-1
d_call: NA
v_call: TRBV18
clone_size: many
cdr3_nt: TGTGCCAGCTCACGCGAAGATGAGCAGTTCTTC
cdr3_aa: CASSREDEQFF

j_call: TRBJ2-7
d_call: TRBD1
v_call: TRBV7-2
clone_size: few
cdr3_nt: TGTGCCAGCAGCTTAGGCCGGGACAGGCTATACGAGCAGTACTTC
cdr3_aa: CASSLGRDRLYEQYF

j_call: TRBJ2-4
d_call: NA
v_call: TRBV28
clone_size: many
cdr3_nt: TGTGCCAGCAGGGAACAGGGAAGGGGCATTCAGTACTTC
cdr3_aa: CASREQGRGIQYF

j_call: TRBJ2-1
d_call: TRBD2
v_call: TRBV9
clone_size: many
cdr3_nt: TGTGCCAGCAGCGACCTCTTTGGGCTGGTGGGACTAGCGGGCGAGAGCTCCTACAATGAGCAGTTCTTC
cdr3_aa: CASSDLFGLVGLAGESSYNEQFF

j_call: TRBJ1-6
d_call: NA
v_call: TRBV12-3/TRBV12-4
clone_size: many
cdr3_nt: TGTGCCAGCAGTTTAATAAGCTTTTCACCCCTCCACTTT
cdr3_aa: CASSLISFSPLHF

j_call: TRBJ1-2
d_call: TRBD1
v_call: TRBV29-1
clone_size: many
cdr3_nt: TGCAGCGTCGAATGGGGACAGGGGGCGAATGGCTACACCTTC
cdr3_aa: CSVEWGQGANGYTF